The entry below describes one TCR beta chain. Its target is not known. This entry comes from a study of molecular identifiers for immune sequencing clone quantification. Study-level points and caveats: Effector cells kept over 99% of their molecules in clones above 20 RNA copies, while naive cells kept under 1% there.

TCRdb redid the calling of the PCR reads with MiXCR, one entry per CDR3 protein. The sample contains a few hundred thousand distinct CDR3 sequences, 24% of which appear only once. Material: naive CD8+ T cells from blood, with Jurkat cell RNA spiked in. As for subset: FACS-sorted CD8+CD4-CCR7+CD45RA+ naive T cells. The receptor was isolated from a human donor in good health. Some libraries in this study had Jurkat cell RNA spiked in.

Written as DNA, the CDR3 is TGTGCCAGCAGGGATCCCGAGAGTATATCTGGGGCCAACGTCCTGACTTTC. Translation gives CASRDPESISGANVLTF. The V and J genes are TRBV7-9 and TRBJ2-6, with D unclear. The CDR3 runs 17 residues. V was clipped by 6 bases and J by 1 base, with 16 bases between them. Germline-derived CDR1 and CDR2 are SEHNR and FQNEAQ (reference sequence).